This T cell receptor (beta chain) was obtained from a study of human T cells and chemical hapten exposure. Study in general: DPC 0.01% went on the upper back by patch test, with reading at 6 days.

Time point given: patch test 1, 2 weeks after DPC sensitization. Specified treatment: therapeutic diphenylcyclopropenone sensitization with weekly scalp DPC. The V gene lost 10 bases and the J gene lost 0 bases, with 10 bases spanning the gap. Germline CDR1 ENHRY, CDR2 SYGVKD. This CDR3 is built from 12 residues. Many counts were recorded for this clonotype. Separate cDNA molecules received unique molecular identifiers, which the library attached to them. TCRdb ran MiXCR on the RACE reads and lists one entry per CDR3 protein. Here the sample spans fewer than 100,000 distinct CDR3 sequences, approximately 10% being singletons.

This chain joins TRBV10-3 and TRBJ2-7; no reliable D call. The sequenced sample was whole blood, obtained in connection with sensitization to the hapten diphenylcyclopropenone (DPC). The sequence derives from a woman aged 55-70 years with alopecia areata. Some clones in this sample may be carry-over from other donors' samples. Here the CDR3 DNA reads TGTGCCAGCCTGGACGCCTCCTACGAGCAGTACTTC. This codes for CASLDASYEQYF.